These T cell receptor beta chains were read from a single sample in a study of control samples from healthy donors and cancer patients. The repertoire was sequenced with immunoSEQ multiplex PCR; TCRdb's copy has only in-frame clones and lacks some. The data show about 140,000 clones, with more than 90% seen just once and approximately 10% held by the top ten. Sequencing was carried out using blood. These receptors originate from a man aged 25-45 years in good health. Both conserved end residues are part of each CDR3. The order of the fields is V gene, clone size, J gene, D gene, CDR3 DNA, CDR3 protein. The D gene is left open where the match is weak. Where a row states a size, it is once, few, many or the class of an expanded clone; other rows omit it.

TRBV19	NA	TRBJ1-2	NA	TGTGCCAGCACCGCGCCGCAAGAGGCTAACTATGGCTACACCTTC	CASTAPQEANYGYTF
TRBV19	NA	TRBJ1-1	NA	TGTGCCAGTAGCGCGACAGAGAACACTGAAGCTTTCTTT	CASSATENTEAFF
TRBV28	NA	TRBJ1-6	TRBD1	TGTGCCAGCAGTTGGGGACAGGTAGATAATTCACCCCTCCACTTT	CASSWGQVDNSPLHF
TRBV24-1	NA	TRBJ2-3	TRBD1	TGTGCCACCAGTACCGGGACAGGGACCACAGATACGCAGTATTTT	CATSTGTGTTDTQYF
TRBV7-2	NA	TRBJ1-2	NA	TGTGCCAGCAGCTCCTCGGGATCCCTGAAGCAACACACCTTC	CASSSSGSLKQHTF
TRBV10-3	NA	TRBJ1-1	TRBD1	TGTGCCATCAGGGGCGGGGGACCGGGACAGGGTCGGACTGAAGCTTTCTTT	CAIRGGGPGQGRTEAFF
TRBV28	few	TRBJ2-1	TRBD2	TGTGCCAGCAGTTTGGTACTAGCGGGAGCCAATGAGCAGTTCTTC	CASSLVLAGANEQFF
TRBV12-3/TRBV12-4	NA	TRBJ1-1	NA	TGTGCCAGCAGACCGACAGCGAACACTGAAGCTTTCTTT	CASRPTANTEAFF
TRBV7-9	NA	TRBJ1-5	NA	TGTGCCAGCAGCTTATCAAACGTAGGGCAGCCCCAGCATTTT	CASSLSNVGQPQHF
TRBV3-1/TRBV3-2	once	TRBJ2-5	NA	TGTGCCAGCAGCCGAGGCAGGACTCCGACCCAGTACTTC	CASSRGRTPTQYF
TRBV18	once	TRBJ1-1	NA	TGTGCCAGCTCACGCCTGCCCGGGGAAGAAAACACTGAAGCTTTCTTT	CASSRLPGEENTEAFF
TRBV6-5	NA	TRBJ2-1	TRBD2	TGTGCCAGCTTTAAGGCGGGAGTTCAGTACAATGAGCAGTTCTTC	CASFKAGVQYNEQFF
TRBV28	NA	TRBJ1-2	TRBD1	TGTGCCAGCAGTTATACCGGGACAGGGGGAGCTAACTATGGCTACACCTTC	CASSYTGTGGANYGYTF
TRBV27	NA	TRBJ2-7	TRBD1	TGTGCCAGCAGTGCCCAATACGGTCGGACAGGGACCTACGAGCAGTACTTC	CASSAQYGRTGTYEQYF
TRBV19	NA	TRBJ1-2	NA	TGTGCCAGTAGTATAGTACCAGTATATGGCTACACCTTC	CASSIVPVYGYTF
TRBV12-3/TRBV12-4	NA	TRBJ1-1	TRBD1	TGTGCCGGTCACAGGGGGCATGGTGAAGCTTTCTTT	CAGHRGHGEAFF
TRBV4-1	NA	TRBJ2-7	TRBD1	TGCGCCAGCAGCCTGGGGACAGGGATCTACGAGCAGTACTTC	CASSLGTGIYEQYF
TRBV6-6	NA	TRBJ1-2	TRBD1	TGTGCCAGCAGGACAGGGAAAACAACTAACTATGGCTACACCTTC	CASRTGKTTNYGYTF
TRBV7-9	few	TRBJ1-1	NA	TGTGCCAGCAGCATAGTGGGCGGAATGAACACTGAAGCTTTCTTT	CASSIVGGMNTEAFF
TRBV2	NA	TRBJ1-2	TRBD1	TGTGCCAGCAGTGAAATGGTGCAGGGGGTCTATGGCTACACCTTC	CASSEMVQGVYGYTF
TRBV24-1	NA	TRBJ2-3	NA	TGTGCCACCAGTGATTTTGGCACAGATACGCAGTATTTT	CATSDFGTDTQYF
TRBV28	NA	TRBJ1-2	NA	TGTGCCAGCAGTACCTCCGGGACTCTGTATGGCTACACCTTC	CASSTSGTLYGYTF
TRBV5-1	NA	TRBJ1-1	NA	TGCGCCAGCAGCTTGGAGACAGGCACTGAAGCTTTCTTT	CASSLETGTEAFF
TRBV27	NA	TRBJ2-2	NA	TGTGCCAGCAGTTTCTCCCGGACAGGAGGGACCGGGGAGCTGTTTTTT	CASSFSRTGGTGELFF
TRBV6-2/TRBV6-3	NA	TRBJ2-1	NA	TGTGCCAGCAGTTACTCGGCACCCCGGAGAGACAATGAGCAGTTCTTC	CASSYSAPRRDNEQFF
TRBV21-1	NA	TRBJ2-3	NA	TGTGCCAGCAGCAAAGTAGATGAGTCCGTTAACTCAAACACAGATACGCAGTATTTT	CASSKVDESVNSNTDTQYF
TRBV6-5	NA	TRBJ1-2	TRBD1	TGTGCCAGCAGTCTAGACAGGGTATTATATGGCTACACCTTC	CASSLDRVLYGYTF
TRBV6-5	NA	TRBJ2-2	TRBD1	TGTGCCAGCAGCCTAAACAGGGGACCCGGGGAGCTGTTTTTT	CASSLNRGPGELFF
TRBV7-8	NA	TRBJ1-5	TRBD1	TGTGCCAGCAGCACGACCGGGACAGGCAGTGTGCCCCAGCATTTT	CASSTTGTGSVPQHF
TRBV21-1	once	TRBJ2-7	NA	TGTGCCAGCAGCAAAGGACGGCGGGAGGGCCGTAGGGAGCAGTACTTC	CASSKGRREGRREQYF
TRBV2	NA	TRBJ1-2	TRBD1	TGTGCCAGCACCGGGGGACAGTCCTATGGCTACACCTTC	CASTGGQSYGYTF
TRBV19	NA	TRBJ2-1	NA	TGTGCCAGTAGTTTAATACTAGCCCATGAGCAGTTCTTC	CASSLILAHEQFF
TRBV28	NA	TRBJ1-4	NA	TGTGCCAGCAGTTCCCAACCCGATCGGGATGGACAAAAAAAACTGTTTTTT	CASSSQPDRDGQKKLFF
TRBV28	few	TRBJ1-2	NA	TGTGCCAGCTTACCCTCCAACGGGGTAGGGCCCCGGGTCTATGGCTACACCTTC	CASLPSNGVGPRVYGYTF
TRBV5-6	NA	TRBJ2-1	TRBD2	TGTGCCAGCAGCTTGGCGCAGGGCCTTAGCGGGAGATCCAATGAGCAGTTCTTC	CASSLAQGLSGRSNEQFF
TRBV5-5	NA	TRBJ2-2	NA	TGTGCCAGCAGCTTCTGGATAGCACTCGACACCGGGGAGCTGTTTTTT	CASSFWIALDTGELFF